This TCR beta chain emerged from a study of a mutant IDH1 vaccine in newly diagnosed glioma. The wider study: Vaccination was launched 4-6 weeks after radiotherapy alone, or with temozolomide cycles. Treated patients, approximately 60% male and about 38% female, averaged roughly 40 years of age.

Libraries were prepared by immunoSEQ multiplex PCR; TCRdb keeps only in-frame clonotypes and omits some of them. This table holds 30,000 to 40,000 clones, 84% found once. Time point: week 11, during vaccination. With topical imiquimod, each dose of the vaccine consisted of 300 ug of mutant IDH1 20-mer peptide. After removal of 4 bases from V and 5 bases from J, the junction contained 6 bases not matched to a gene. The CDR3 contains 15 residues. Looked up from germline, CDR1 is MDHEN and CDR2 is SYDVKM. Comments on this clone: Its antigen remains unknown.

This sample comprised PBMCs, obtained from a glioma patient whose treatment included an IDH1 peptide vaccine. The chain carries TRBV28 and TRBJ1-5; 9 bases are shared with TRBD1. The origin of this receptor is a man in his forties with glioma. The CDR3, as DNA: TGTGCCAGCAGTTCATCCGGGACAGGGTATCAGCCCCAGCATTTT. It translates to CASSSSGTGYQPQHF.